This T cell receptor (beta chain) stems from a study of blood T cell repertoires in COVID-19. Across the study: T cells, B-cell-depleted T cells, or PBMCs provided the cDNA or gDNA that served as material.

Measured with immunoSEQ multiplex PCR; TCRdb has only the in-frame clones, and not every one. The sample contains some 120,000 clones, roughly 90% of which appear only once. This CDR3 comprises 18 residues. Deletions cut 3 bases from V and 2 bases from J, with 20 bases between. Germline lookup yields CDR1 LNHDA and CDR2 SQIVND (reference sequence). The V gene is TRBV19, the J gene TRBJ1-5, with a possible D match to TRBD1 (5 bases). Sample: peripheral blood. This clonotype was sampled from a man aged 55 to 70 with COVID-19, enrolled during active disease. The CDR3 here is CASSIGRASKGGNQPQHF. CDR3 DNA sequence: TGTGCCAGTAGTATTGGCAGGGCCTCCAAGGGCGGCAATCAGCCCCAGCATTTT.